This TCR beta chain was documented in a study of T cells after yellow fever vaccination. Study-wide background: Researchers used SMART-Seq v4 Ultra Low Input to prepare fractions that had low cell numbers. Study-level results: Post-booster reappearance was seen for most primary-vaccination clones (just over 95% CD4, 80% to 90% CD8). On re-exposure, the response was weaker but peaked faster, at day 5 versus 15.

In germline, CDR1 is SGHAT, CDR2 FQNNGV. V lost 5 bases to trimming and J lost 5 bases, with 12 bases between them. This CDR3 has 13 residues. A process of 5'RACE template switching, which added a universal primer site and UMIs, was used to make TCR cDNA. One entry per CDR3 protein, called by TCRdb with MiXCR from the 5' RACE reads. The table includes about 96,000 distinct CDR3 sequences, more than 7.5% detected once. This clonotype came up a few times. This sequence was found in a man younger than 35 who received the YFV17D yellow fever vaccine. The sample in question was CD8+ T cells not binding an NS4B(214-222) dextramer, sorted from PBMCs, obtained approximately 15 days after the first yellow fever vaccination. V gene TRBV11-2 combines with J gene TRBJ2-5; D is perhaps TRBD2 (6 bases). The CDR3: CASSPARGETQYF. CDR3 in DNA: TGTGCCAGCAGCCCTGCTCGGGGGGAGACCCAGTACTTC.